The 24 T cell receptor beta chains in this list originate from one sample, sequenced in a study of blood T cells in healthy people across ages. A J-beta primer mix and a sample-barcoded 5' primer were used in a second PCR of about 7 to 12 cycles. Each CDR3 protein is one row after TCRdb ran MiXCR on the 5' RACE reads. The data show 1.8 million or so distinct CDR3 sequences, about two fifths seen once. Material: blood. Every receptor here comes from a human donor in good health.

This clonotype was counted only a few times. The V call is TRBV7-2, the J call TRBJ2-7, with TRBD1 as a possible D gene (7 bases). The CDR3 has 16 amino acids. V was pared by 1 base and J by 4 bases, with 17 bases between. Germline CDR1 SGHTA, CDR2 FQGNSA. CDR3 sequence: CASSLVAAGGSYEQYF. The CDR3 DNA reads as TGTGCCAGCAGCTTAGTGGCAGCAGGGGGGTCTTACGAGCAGTACTTC. The complete variable domain, with remaining parts taken from reference TRBV7-2 and TRBJ2-7, reads GAGVSQSPSNKVTEKGKDVELRCDPISGHTALYWYRQSLGQGLEFLIYFQGNSAPDKSGLPSDRFSAERTGGSVSTLTIQRTQQEDSAVYLCASSLVAAGGSYEQYFGPGTRLTVT.

This chain connects TRBV12-3 or TRBV12-4 to TRBJ2-1; 8 nucleotides agree with TRBD1. V was clipped by 3 bases and J by 8 bases; unmatched bases: 9. The CDR3 has 15 amino acids. Here the CDR3 DNA reads TGTGCCAGCAGTTTCAGACGGACAGGGACTGATGAGCAGTTCTTC. This sequence encodes CASSFRRTGTDEQFF.

In its sample, this clonotype was seen a few times. The chain is built from TRBV25-1 and TRBJ2-3; D could derive from TRBD1 or TRBD2 (5 bases each). The germline V gene encodes CDR1 MGHDK and CDR2 SYGVNS. With 3 bases removed from V and 4 bases from J, the gap between germline ends came to 20 bases. The CDR3 loop spans 17 amino acids. In DNA form, the CDR3 reads TGTGCCAGCAGTGACTCCGGTCGGGGCGGCGGAGCAGATACGCAGTATTTT. Protein: CASSDSGRGGGADTQYF. The entire variable domain, with the rest obtained from reference TRBV25-1 and TRBJ2-3, is as follows: EADIYQTPRYLVIGTGKKITLECSQTMGHDKMYWYQQDPGMELHLIHYSYGVNSTEKGDLSSESTVSRIRTEHFPLTLESARPSHTSQYLCASSDSGRGGGADTQYFGPGTRLTVL.

This clonotype came up many times. This sequence joins TRBV7-2 and TRBJ2-1; D might be TRBD1 or TRBD2, each matching 6 bases. In germline, CDR1 is SGHTA, CDR2 FQGNSA. The CDR3 contains 13 residues. Deletions cut 8 bases from V and 9 bases from J, with 17 bases between. CDR3 amino acids: CASRVGGPTEQFF. The CDR3 coding sequence is TGTGCCAGCCGCGTGGGGGGCCCCACTGAGCAGTTCTTC. Drawing the rest from reference TRBV7-2 and TRBJ2-1, the complete variable domain is GAGVSQSPSNKVTEKGKDVELRCDPISGHTALYWYRQSLGQGLEFLIYFQGNSAPDKSGLPSDRFSAERTGGSVSTLTIQRTQQEDSAVYLCASRVGGPTEQFFGPGTRLTVL.

The CDR3 loop is CASSSQRGFAYEQYF. CDR3 sequence (DNA): TGTGCCAGCAGTTCTCAGCGGGGGTTTGCCTACGAGCAGTACTTC. The V call is TRBV28, the J call TRBJ2-7; 8 bases are a match to TRBD2. The CDR3 loop spans 15 amino acids. The junction had 7 bases not matched to a gene; V was cut back by 4 bases and J by 2 bases. Germline V gene data show CDR1 as MDHEN and CDR2 as SYDVKM.

This clonotype has more than one count but fewer than ten. The gene calls are TRBV6-1 and TRBJ1-2; D possibly corresponds to TRBD1 (6 bases). The ends were cut back, 7 bases at V and 5 bases at J, with 14 bases in the middle. CDR1 MNHNS and CDR2 SASEGT come from the germline V gene. CDR3 length: 13 residues. The CDR3 region has the DNA TGTGCCAGCAACGCAGGACAGTATTATGGCTACACCTTC. It is translated as CASNAGQYYGYTF.

The chain links TRBV20-1 to TRBJ2-4; D call uncertain. There are 14 residues in the CDR3. Trimming took off 5 bases at V and 13 bases at J, with 24 bases between the two ends. In germline, CDR1 is DFQATT, CDR2 SNEGSKA (reference sequence). The CDR3 region is CSASDLSSYNEQYF. CDR3 bases: TGCAGTGCTTCTGATTTGAGCTCCTACAATGAGCAGTACTTC.

The chain is built from TRBV20-1 and TRBJ1-4; D gene ambiguous. The CDR3 spans 15 residues. The V and J ends lost 0 bases and 5 bases respectively, with 13 bases between them. Germline V gene data show CDR1 as DFQATT and CDR2 as SNEGSKA (reference sequence). CDR3 residues: CSARDLASRNEKLFF. The DNA for the CDR3 is TGCAGTGCTAGAGATCTGGCCAGTCGCAATGAAAAACTGTTTTTT.

This clonotype was seen more than once but under ten times. The V gene is TRBV28, the J gene TRBJ2-5; D unresolved. The length of the CDR3 is 13 residues. Germline-derived CDR1 and CDR2 are MDHEN and SYDVKM. V lost 3 bases and J lost 3, with 8 bases in between. The CDR3 DNA reads TGTGCCAGCAGTTTGGGGTTCGAAGAGACCCAGTACTTC. Amino acids: CASSLGFEETQYF.

V usage is TRBV4-1 and J usage is TRBJ2-2; 8 bases are a match to TRBD1. The length of the CDR3 is 17 residues. After removal of 1 base from V and 2 bases from J, the junction contained 6 bases not matched to a gene. Germline values: CDR1 MGHRA, CDR2 YSYEKL. This chain's CDR3 is CASSQVGGQVNTGELFF. The DNA of the CDR3 is TGCGCCAGCAGCCAAGTAGGGGGACAGGTAAACACCGGGGAGCTGTTTTTT.

The rearrangement links TRBV6-5 to TRBJ2-1, with 10 bases that match TRBD2. The V gene's germline CDR1 is MNHEY and CDR2 SVGAGI. The CDR3 sequence is 15 residues long. The trim removed 4 bases at V and 6 bases at J, leaving 6 bases unmatched. The CDR3 bases are TGTGCCAGCAGTTCTAGCGGGGGCCTTCGCAATGAGCAGTTCTTC. It yields the protein CASSSSGGLRNEQFF.

The V gene is TRBV24-1, the J gene TRBJ2-1; D may be TRBD2 (5 bases). CDR1 KGHDR and CDR2 SFDVKD come from the germline V gene. Trimming pared 3 bases from V and 10 bases from J, leaving 9 bases between. CDR3 length: 12 amino acids. The CDR3 is CATSDDPGEQFF. CDR3 bases: TGTGCCACCAGTGATGACCCGGGGGAGCAGTTCTTC.

Concerning this clonotype itself: At one end the junction does not follow the germline gene, possibly because of a read error. The chain is built from TRBV7-2 and TRBJ1-2; tentative D call: TRBD1 (5 bases). This CDR3 contains 14 residues. Germline loops: CDR1 SGHTA, CDR2 FQGNSA. CDR3 DNA sequence: TGCGCCAGCAGCTTAAGTTGGGGGAGCTATGGCTACACCTTC. Its protein is CASSLSWGSYGYTF.

The rearrangement joins TRBV29-1 to TRBJ2-1; 8 positions agree with TRBD1. Germline-derived CDR1 and CDR2 are SQVTM and ANQGSEA. The CDR3 runs to 14 residues. V was pared by 8 bases and J by 6 bases, with 12 bases of the junction left unmatched. CDR3: CSSTGQGAFNEQFF. The CDR3 nucleotides read TGCAGCTCCACCGGCCAGGGGGCTTTCAATGAGCAGTTCTTC.

This clonotype was picked up a small number of times. Written as DNA, the CDR3 is TGTGCCACCAGTGCCCTATCGCACAATGAGCAGTTCTTC. Protein: CATSALSHNEQFF. The gene calls are TRBV24-1 and TRBJ2-1; D not certain. CDR3 length: 13 residues. V was clipped by 5 bases and J by 5 bases, with 9 bases between them. CDR1 is KGHDR, CDR2 SFDVKD, per germline.

The chain joins TRBV12-3 or TRBV12-4 to TRBJ2-1; 12 nucleotides match TRBD2. This CDR3 has 18 residues. The V gene end was trimmed by 3 bases and the J gene end by 10 bases; junction bases not matched to a gene: 16. CDR3 coding DNA: TGTGCCAGCAGTTTTCGGCTAGCGGGGGGGCTAAGTACCCACGAGCAGTTCTTC. Translation gives CASSFRLAGGLSTHEQFF.

This clonotype was seen a few times. This rearrangement joins TRBV4-1 to TRBJ2-5, with 7 bases that match TRBD2. Unmatched junction bases numbered 3, after V lost 2 bases and J lost 3 bases. The CDR3 has 14 residues. Germline CDR1 reads MGHRA; CDR2 reads YSYEKL. The CDR3 coding sequence is TGCGCCAGCAGCCAAAGGGAGGGCAAAGAGACCCAGTACTTC. Its translation is CASSQREGKETQYF.

This clonotype has just a few counts. The germline gene is not matched at one end of the junction; a read error may be the cause. The chain has TRBV5-1 and TRBJ2-7; possible D gene TRBD1, 5 bases. Per the germline V gene, CDR1 is SGHRS and CDR2 is YFSETQ. The length of the CDR3 is 12 residues. The DNA for the CDR3 is TGTGCCAGCAGTTTAGTTGGGGCCGAGCAGTACTTC. It codes for CASSLVGAEQYF.

This clonotype was seen more than once but under ten times. The V gene is TRBV20-1, the J gene TRBJ2-1, with D possibly matching TRBD1 (6 bases). Trimming cost V 6 bases and J 8 bases, with 20 bases left between them. This CDR3 has 14 residues. Germline CDR1 DFQATT, CDR2 SNEGSKA (reference sequence). CDR3 amino acids: CSAQKVRGSDEQFF. The CDR3 bases are TGCAGTGCCCAAAAAGTCAGGGGAAGCGATGAGCAGTTCTTC.

V gene TRBV28 combines with J gene TRBJ1-2, with 7 nucleotides matching TRBD1. Germline-derived CDR1 and CDR2 are MDHEN and SYDVKM. V shed 2 bases, J shed 4 bases, and the junction held 7 bases outside the gene matches. CDR3 length equals 15 residues. CDR3 sequence reads: CASSLEGQLFYGYTF. The CDR3 nucleotides are TGTGCCAGCAGTTTAGAGGGACAGCTTTTCTATGGCTACACCTTC.

This clonotype has only a few counts. The chain is built from TRBV6-5 and TRBJ2-1; D unclear. The germline gives CDR1 MNHEY, CDR2 SVGAGI. The CDR3 sequence is 12 residues long. V dropped 2 bases and J dropped 7 bases, with 6 bases sitting between them. CDR3 nucleotide sequence: TGTGCCAGCAGTTACGACTGGAATGAGCAGTTCTTC. Encoded protein: CASSYDWNEQFF.

The gene calls are TRBV9 and TRBJ2-5; D may correspond to TRBD1 or TRBD2 (5 bases each). This CDR3 spans 15 amino acids. The germline CDR1 and CDR2 sequences are SGDLS and YYNGEE. The V and J ends lost 5 bases and 5 bases respectively, with 19 bases between them. DNA of the CDR3: TGTGCCAGCAGTTTCACCGGGACCGGCGCGGAGACCCAGTACTTC. Protein sequence: CASSFTGTGAETQYF.

The chain recombines TRBV15 with TRBJ1-6; D gene uncertain. Trimming took 1 base from V and 3 from J, leaving 7 bases between them. Germline loops: CDR1 LNHNV, CDR2 YYDKDF (reference sequence). This CDR3 is built from 15 residues. DNA of the CDR3: TGTGCCACCAGCAGAGGAGACGGCTATAATTCACCCCTCCACTTT. Its translation: CATSRGDGYNSPLHF.

The chain combines TRBV29-1 with TRBJ1-2; 8 positions agree with TRBD1. V gave up 8 bases and J gave up 6 bases; unmatched junction bases: 11. This CDR3 has 13 residues. CDR1 and CDR2 from the germline V gene are SQVTM and ANQGSEA. The CDR3 sequence is CSTRTGRGDGYTF. CDR3 DNA: TGCAGCACCCGGACAGGGCGAGGTGATGGCTACACCTTC.